This T cell receptor beta chain was captured in a study of cytomegalovirus exposure and HLA in healthy donors. Across the study: Caucasian-associated ancestry cluster membership applied to around 76% of around 400 genotyped donors. Study-wide results and caveats: The investigators catalogued 150 or so TCR beta chains as cytomegalovirus-associated.

The CDR3 totals 19 residues. Losses at the gene ends were 2 bases for V and 2 bases for J; bases not matched to a gene: 8. Germline V gene lookup returns CDR1 LGHNT and CDR2 FRNRAP. Regarding this clone: What it recognizes is unknown.

The PCR ran on 60 Vbeta and 13 Jbeta primers. Data came from immunoSEQ multiplex PCR; TCRdb stores just in-frame clones and leaves some out. The data show about 150,000 clones, roughly 90% seen once. This TCR derives from a woman younger than 35 in good health and CMV-seronegative. The sequenced material came from PBMCs. This chain joins TRBV12-5 and TRBJ2-6, with 11 nucleotides matching TRBD1. CDR3 DNA: TGTGCTAGTGGTTTGCACTCGGACAGGGGGCTGCCTGGGGCCAACGTCCTGACTTTC. This translates into CASGLHSDRGLPGANVLTF.